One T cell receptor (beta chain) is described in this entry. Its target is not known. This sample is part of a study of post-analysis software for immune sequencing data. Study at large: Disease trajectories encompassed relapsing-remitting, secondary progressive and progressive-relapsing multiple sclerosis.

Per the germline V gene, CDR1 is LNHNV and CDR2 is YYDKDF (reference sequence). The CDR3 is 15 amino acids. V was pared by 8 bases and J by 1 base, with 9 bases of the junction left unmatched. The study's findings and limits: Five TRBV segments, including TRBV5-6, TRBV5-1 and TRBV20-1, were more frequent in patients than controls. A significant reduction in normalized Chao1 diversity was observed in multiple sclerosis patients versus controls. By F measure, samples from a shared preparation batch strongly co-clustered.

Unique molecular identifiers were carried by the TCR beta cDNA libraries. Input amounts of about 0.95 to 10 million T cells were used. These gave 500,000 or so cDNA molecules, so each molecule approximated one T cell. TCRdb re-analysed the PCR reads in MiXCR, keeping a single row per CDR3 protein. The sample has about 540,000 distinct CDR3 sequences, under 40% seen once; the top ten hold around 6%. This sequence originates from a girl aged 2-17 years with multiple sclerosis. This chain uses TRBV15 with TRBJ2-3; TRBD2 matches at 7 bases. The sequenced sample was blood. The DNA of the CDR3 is TGTGCCACCGGTCGACGGGCGGGGGGCACAGATACGCAGTATTTT. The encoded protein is CATGRRAGGTDTQYF.